This entry is about one TCR beta chain. It lacks a known antigen. Within one base of it there is no much larger clone, and no base qualities were kept. RNA was extracted using the RNeasy kit, and roughly 0.45 to 1 microgram was reverse transcribed with random hexamers. TCR beta CDR3 regions were amplified with the immunoSEQ multiplex PCR assay covering 54 Vbeta and 13 Jbeta segments. Bias from PCR amplification was corrected by using a synthetic template baseline for primer optimization and for computational correction. The authors' analysis ran thus. Reads were assigned to V, D and J genes according to IMGT and analyzed in immunoSEQ Analyzer, with only productive sequences retained. Clonality was computed as one minus Shannon entropy normalized by log2 of the number of productive unique sequences. For each patient and control, public and private clones were evaluated within the 100 most prevalent clones. Susac-specific clones were defined as absent from healthy and MS cohorts, over a thousand published viral clones and other ImmuneACCESS disease sequences. The raw public data were reprocessed by TCRdb itself: fastp quality trimming at Q25, MiXCR clonotype calling, in-frame beta chains only. Each record represents a unique CDR3 protein, reported with the most common genes and DNA among its rows. TCRdb, not the original authors, processed these V and J calls. For this sample the table gives about 120,000 distinct CDR3 sequences, of which around 95% were detected only once. The ten largest clones represent around 0.1% of the sample.

The data originate from a study of CD8 T cells in Susac syndrome (dated by TCRdb to the late 2010s). At the level of the whole study: The study used repertoire sequencing to test whether antigen drove CD8+ T cell activation and differentiation in Susac syndrome.

According to the germline V gene (reference sequence), CDR1 reads LGHDT and CDR2 reads YNNKEL. From V the trimming removes 4 bases and from J it removes 5 bases, while the gene matches leave 2 bases of the junction unaccounted for. The CDR3 covers 14 residues, taking in both the cysteine and the phenylalanine. Here the CDR3 DNA is all that survives: 42 bases in frame from base 1. General study outcomes and caveats: The number of individuals in the TCR sequencing and HLA analysis was recognized as being relatively small.

Peripheral blood CD8+ and CD4+ T cells from healthy donors, Susac syndrome patients and multiple sclerosis patients were profiled by high-throughput TCR beta sequencing. Healthy donors were included as age- and sex-matched controls. Bulk CD8+ and CD4+ T cells were purified magnetically by negative isolation, whereas CD8+ TEMRA cells were enriched by FACS. Blood was drawn into EDTA tubes, processed within 24 hours, and PBMCs were isolated by density gradient centrifugation. PBMCs intended for TCR sequencing were frozen in liquid nitrogen and were later thawed in a 37 degrees C water bath. The sorted or isolated CD4+, CD8+ and CD8+ TEMRA cells reached a purity of at least 90%.

Specimen: CD4+ T cells from PBMCs. The source is a human donor in good health. Recombination joined TRBV3-1 with TRBJ2-5, with 12 bases matching TRBD1. The DNA sequence reads TGTGCCAGCAGCCCCGGGACAGGGGGCGAGACCCAGTACTTC. This codes for CASSPGTGGETQYF.